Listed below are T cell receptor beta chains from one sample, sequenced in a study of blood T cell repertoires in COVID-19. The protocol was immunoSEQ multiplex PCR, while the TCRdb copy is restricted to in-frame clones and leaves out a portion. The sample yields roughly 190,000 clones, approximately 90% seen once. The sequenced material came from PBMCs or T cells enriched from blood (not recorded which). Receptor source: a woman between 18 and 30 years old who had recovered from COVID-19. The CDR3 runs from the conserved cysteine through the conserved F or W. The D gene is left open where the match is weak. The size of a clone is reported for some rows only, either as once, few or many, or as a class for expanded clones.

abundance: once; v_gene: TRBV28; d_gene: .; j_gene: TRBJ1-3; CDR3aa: CASKVVGMSGNTIYF; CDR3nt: TGTGCCAGCAAGGTCGTCGGGATGTCTGGAAACACCATATATTTT
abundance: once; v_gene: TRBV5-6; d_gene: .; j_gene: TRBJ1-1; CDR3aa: CASSPVQGPEAFF; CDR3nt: TGTGCCAGCAGCCCGGTACAGGGACCTGAAGCTTTCTTT
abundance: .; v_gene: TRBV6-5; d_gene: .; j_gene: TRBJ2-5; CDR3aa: CASSRGSQETQYF; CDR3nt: TGTGCCAGCAGTAGGGGGTCTCAAGAGACCCAGTACTTC
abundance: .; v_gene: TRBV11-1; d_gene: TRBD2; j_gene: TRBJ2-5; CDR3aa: CASSLRTSGIETQYF; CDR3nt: TGTGCCAGCAGCCTACGGACTAGCGGGATCGAGACCCAGTACTTC
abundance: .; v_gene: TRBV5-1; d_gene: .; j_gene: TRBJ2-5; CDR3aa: CASSPRSKNLETQYF; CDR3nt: TGCGCCAGCAGCCCGCGGAGTAAGAATTTGGAGACCCAGTACTTC
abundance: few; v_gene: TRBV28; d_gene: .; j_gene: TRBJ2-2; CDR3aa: CASKPEFGGELFF; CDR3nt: TGTGCCAGCAAGCCCGAATTCGGCGGGGAGCTGTTTTTT
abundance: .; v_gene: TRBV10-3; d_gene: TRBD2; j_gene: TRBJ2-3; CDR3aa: CAISPLPNSGRERTDTQYF; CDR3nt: TGTGCCATCAGCCCGCTTCCCAATAGCGGGAGGGAGCGCACAGATACGCAGTATTTT
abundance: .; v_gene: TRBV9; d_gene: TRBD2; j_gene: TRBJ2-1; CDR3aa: CASSPRGLAYNEQFF; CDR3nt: TGTGCCAGCAGCCCCCGGGGACTAGCTTACAATGAGCAGTTCTTC
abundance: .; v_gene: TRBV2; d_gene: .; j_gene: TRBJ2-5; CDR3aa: CASSVTEYQETQYF; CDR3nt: TGTGCCAGCAGTGTTACAGAGTACCAAGAGACCCAGTACTTC
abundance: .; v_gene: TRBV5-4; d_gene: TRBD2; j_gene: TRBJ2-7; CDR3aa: CASSLEVAGPSFSYEQYF; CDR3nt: TGTGCCAGCAGCTTGGAGGTAGCGGGCCCGTCTTTCTCCTACGAGCAGTACTTC
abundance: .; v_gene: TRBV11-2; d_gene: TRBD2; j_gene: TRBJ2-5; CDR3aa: CASRLRAGRSGETQYF; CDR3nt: TGTGCCAGCAGGCTAAGGGCCGGGAGGAGTGGGGAGACCCAGTACTTC
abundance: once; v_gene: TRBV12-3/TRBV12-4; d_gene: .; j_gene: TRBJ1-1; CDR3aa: CASSGTNKDKAFF; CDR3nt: TGTGCCAGCAGCGGTACAAACAAGGACAAAGCTTTCTTT
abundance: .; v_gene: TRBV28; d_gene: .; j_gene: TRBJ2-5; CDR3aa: CASSSGRDFPETQYF; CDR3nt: TGTGCCAGCAGCTCGGGTCGAGATTTTCCCGAGACCCAGTACTTC
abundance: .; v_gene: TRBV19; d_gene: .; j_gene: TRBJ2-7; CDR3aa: CASSTQGGASGEQYF; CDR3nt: TGTGCCAGTAGTACCCAGGGCGGAGCCTCGGGCGAGCAGTACTTC
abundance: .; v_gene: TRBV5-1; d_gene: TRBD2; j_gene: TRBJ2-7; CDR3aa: CASSSGLAAEQYF; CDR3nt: TGCGCCAGCAGCTCGGGACTAGCGGCCGAGCAGTACTTC
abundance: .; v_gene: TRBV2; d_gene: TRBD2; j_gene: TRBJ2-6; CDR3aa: CASRATGLARSSGANVLTF; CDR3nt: TGTGCCAGCAGAGCCACTGGACTAGCCCGAAGCTCTGGGGCCAACGTCCTGACTTTC
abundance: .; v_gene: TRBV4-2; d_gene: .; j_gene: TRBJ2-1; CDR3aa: CASSRASVEQFF; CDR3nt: TGTGCCAGCAGCCGAGCTAGTGTTGAGCAGTTCTTC
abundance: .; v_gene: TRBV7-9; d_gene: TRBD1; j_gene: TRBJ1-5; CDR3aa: CASSYGTAINQPQHF; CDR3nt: TGTGCCAGCAGCTACGGGACAGCAATTAATCAGCCCCAGCATTTT
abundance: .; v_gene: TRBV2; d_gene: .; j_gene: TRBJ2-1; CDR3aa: CASSEVGGVFTGEQFF; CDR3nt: TGTGCCAGCAGTGAAGTCGGCGGGGTGTTTACGGGTGAGCAGTTCTTC
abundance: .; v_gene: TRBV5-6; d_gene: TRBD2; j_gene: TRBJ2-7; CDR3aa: CASSPGTSGPAYEQYF; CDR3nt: TGTGCCAGCAGTCCGGGGACTAGCGGACCTGCCTACGAGCAGTACTTC
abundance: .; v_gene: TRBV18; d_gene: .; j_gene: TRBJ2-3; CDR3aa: CASSPAGAASTDTQYF; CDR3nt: TGTGCCAGCTCACCCGCGGGGGCCGCCAGCACAGATACGCAGTATTTT
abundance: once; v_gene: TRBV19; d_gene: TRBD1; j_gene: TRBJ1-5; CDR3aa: CASTTGQGVLQPQHF; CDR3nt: TGTGCCAGTACCACGGGACAGGGGGTCCTCCAGCCCCAGCATTTT
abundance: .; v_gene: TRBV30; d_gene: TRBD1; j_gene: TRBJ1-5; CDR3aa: CAWSEGTGNQPQHF; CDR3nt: TGTGCCTGGAGTGAGGGGACAGGGAACCAGCCCCAGCATTTT
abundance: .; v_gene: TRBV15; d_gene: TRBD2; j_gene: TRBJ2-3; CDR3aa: CATSRAKLAGLTDTQYF; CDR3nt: TGTGCCACCAGCAGAGCGAAACTAGCGGGCCTCACAGATACGCAGTATTTT
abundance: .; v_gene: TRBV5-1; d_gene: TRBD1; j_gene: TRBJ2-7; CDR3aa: CASSYTGGWAYEQYF; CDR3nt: TGCGCCAGCAGTTATACAGGGGGCTGGGCCTACGAGCAGTACTTC
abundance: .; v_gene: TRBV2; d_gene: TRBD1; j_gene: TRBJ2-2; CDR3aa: CASSRQGAANTGELFF; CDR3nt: TGTGCCAGCAGTCGACAGGGGGCCGCGAACACCGGGGAGCTGTTTTTT
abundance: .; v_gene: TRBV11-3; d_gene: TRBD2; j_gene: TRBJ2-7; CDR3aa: CASSRSSGSLNEQYF; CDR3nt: TGTGCCAGCAGCCGGTCTAGCGGGAGTCTTAACGAGCAGTACTTC
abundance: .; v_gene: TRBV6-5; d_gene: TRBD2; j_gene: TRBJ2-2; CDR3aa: CASRGLAGGAGELFF; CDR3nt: TGTGCCAGCAGGGGACTAGCGGGAGGCGCCGGGGAGCTGTTTTTT
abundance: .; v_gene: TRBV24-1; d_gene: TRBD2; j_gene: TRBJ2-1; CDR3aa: CATSATGGGYNEQFF; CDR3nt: TGTGCCACCAGTGCTACGGGAGGAGGATACAATGAGCAGTTCTTC
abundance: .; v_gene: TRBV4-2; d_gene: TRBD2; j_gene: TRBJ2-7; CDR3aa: CASSQDTSGASYEQYF; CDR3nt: TGTGCCAGCAGCCAAGATACTAGCGGGGCCTCCTACGAGCAGTACTTC
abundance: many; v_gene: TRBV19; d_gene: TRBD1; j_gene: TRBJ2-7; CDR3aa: CASSPGQVAYEQYF; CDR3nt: TGTGCCAGTAGCCCGGGACAGGTTGCCTACGAGCAGTACTTC
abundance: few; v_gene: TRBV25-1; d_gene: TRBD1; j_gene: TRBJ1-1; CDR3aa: CASRSRPGTGLVNTEAFF; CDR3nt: TGTGCCAGCAGGTCCAGGCCCGGGACAGGGCTAGTGAACACTGAAGCTTTCTTT
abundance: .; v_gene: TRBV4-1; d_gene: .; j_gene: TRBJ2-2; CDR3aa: CASSQGGVSTGELFF; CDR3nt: TGCGCCAGCAGCCAGGGGGGAGTCAGCACCGGGGAGCTGTTTTTT
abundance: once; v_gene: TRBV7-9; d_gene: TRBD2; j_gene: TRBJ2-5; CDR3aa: CASSPRLAEPQETQYF; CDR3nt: TGTGCCAGCAGCCCGCGGCTAGCGGAACCTCAAGAGACCCAGTACTTC
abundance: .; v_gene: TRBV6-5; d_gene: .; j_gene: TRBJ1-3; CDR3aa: CASRGPVGNTIYF; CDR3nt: TGTGCCAGCAGGGGGCCAGTTGGAAACACCATATATTTT
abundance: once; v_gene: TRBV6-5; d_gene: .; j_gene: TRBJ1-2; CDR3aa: CASSPYVRVEYGYTF; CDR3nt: TGTGCCAGCAGCCCCTATGTCCGGGTTGAGTATGGCTACACCTTC
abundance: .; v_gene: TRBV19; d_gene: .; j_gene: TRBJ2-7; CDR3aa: CASSIGGSSYEQYF; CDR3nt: TGTGCCAGTAGTATAGGAGGGTCCTCCTACGAGCAGTACTTC
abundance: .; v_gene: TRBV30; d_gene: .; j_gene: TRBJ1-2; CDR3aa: CAWNRPGYGYTF; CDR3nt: TGTGCCTGGAACAGACCGGGGTATGGCTACACCTTC
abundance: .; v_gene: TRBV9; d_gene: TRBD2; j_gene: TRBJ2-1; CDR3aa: CASSVGLAGAYNEQFF; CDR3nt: TGTGCCAGCAGCGTAGGGTTAGCGGGAGCCTACAATGAGCAGTTCTTC